The 11 T cell receptor beta chains listed next were all sequenced from one sample in a study of blood T cell repertoires in COVID-19. Repertoires were generated with immunoSEQ multiplex PCR, while TCRdb's copy carries only in-frame clones and drops some. The sample includes 100,000 to 150,000 clones, over 75% of them seen just once. Sequencing input: peripheral blood. Receptors originate from a woman of 80 years or more with acute or convalescent COVID-19.

The chain couples TRBV7-2 to TRBJ1-5; 8 bases align to TRBD1. From germline, CDR1 is SGHTA and CDR2 FQGNSA. V shed 4 bases, J shed 4 bases, and the junction held 3 bases outside the gene matches. The CDR3 spans 14 residues. The CDR3 nucleotides read TGTGCCAGCAGCTGGGACAGGTTTAATCAGCCCCAGCATTTT. Its protein is CASSWDRFNQPQHF. Combining the CDR3 with reference TRBV7-2 and TRBJ1-5 gives the whole variable domain GAGVSQSPSNKVTEKGKDVELRCDPISGHTALYWYRQSLGQGLEFLIYFQGNSAPDKSGLPSDRFSAERTGGSVSTLTIQRTQQEDSAVYLCASSWDRFNQPQHFGDGTRLSIL.

This sequence joins TRBV27 and TRBJ2-7, with 10 bases fitting TRBD1. J gave up 3 bases and V 7 bases, and 9 bases lay outside the gene matches. CDR3 length: 15 amino acids. Germline CDR1 MNHEY, CDR2 SMNVEV (reference sequence). The CDR3 coding sequence is TGTGCCAGCACCTGGACAGGGGGAAGATTCTACGAGCAGTACTTC. As protein: CASTWTGGRFYEQYF.

V usage is TRBV7-9 and J usage is TRBJ1-1; D is unresolved. There are 13 residues in the CDR3. Germline V gives CDR1 SEHNR, CDR2 FQNEAQ (reference sequence). V was pared by 3 bases and J by 8 bases, with 13 bases between. The CDR3 protein is CASSFPGTYEAFF. DNA for the CDR3: TGTGCCAGCAGCTTCCCGGGAACTTACGAAGCTTTCTTT.

J is TRBJ1-3 and V is TRBV28, with TRBD1 identical over 8 bases. J lost 8 bases, V lost 9 bases, and 6 bases had no gene match. Germline V gives CDR1 MDHEN, CDR2 SYDVKM. The CDR3 has 12 residues. Here the CDR3 reads CASTQGADTIYF. The DNA for the CDR3 is TGTGCCAGTACTCAGGGGGCGGACACCATATATTTT.

In this sample, this clone turned up once. The chain has TRBV4-2 and TRBJ2-1, with D maybe TRBD2 (7 bases). CDR1 is LGHNA and CDR2 is YNFKEQ in the germline V gene. The CDR3 totals 18 residues. Trimming cost V 3 bases and J 5 bases, with 23 bases left between them. This CDR3 is CASSQDISRGGVHNEQFF. CDR3 in DNA: TGTGCCAGCAGCCAGGATATCTCTAGGGGGGGAGTACACAATGAGCAGTTCTTC.

J is TRBJ1-2 and V is TRBV4-2; 8 positions match TRBD1. This CDR3 is built from 15 residues. Germline V gene sequence: CDR1 LGHNA, CDR2 YNFKEQ. Losses at the gene ends were 0 bases for V and 7 bases for J; bases not matched to a gene: 7. The CDR3 region has the DNA TGTGCCAGCAGCCAAGACCACGGGACAGGTGTTGGCTACACCTTC. Protein sequence: CASSQDHGTGVGYTF.

As DNA, the CDR3 is TGTGCCAGCAGTCTACTGCCGGGGACAGGGTTTGGCTACACCTTC. Residues: CASSLLPGTGFGYTF. The chain recombines TRBV28 with TRBJ1-2, with 9 bases aligning to TRBD1. The CDR3 consists of 15 residues. CDR1 is MDHEN and CDR2 is SYDVKM in the germline V gene. Unmatched junction bases numbered 11, after V lost 5 bases and J lost 7 bases.

Here the CDR3 reads CAIRPGQGFIIEAFF. The CDR3 DNA reads as TGTGCCATCAGGCCGGGACAGGGTTTTATTATTGAAGCTTTCTTT. The chain employs TRBV10-3 and TRBJ1-1, with 9 bases identical to TRBD1. Germline lookup yields CDR1 ENHRY and CDR2 SYGVKD. Trimming removed 6 bases from V and 7 bases from J; junction bases left unmatched: 12. The CDR3 contains 15 residues.

This chain links TRBV7-8 with TRBJ2-5; 7 positions match TRBD1. Losses at the gene ends were 5 bases for V and 4 bases for J; bases not matched to a gene: 7. Germline V gives CDR1 SGHVS, CDR2 FQNEAQ. This CDR3 region has 14 residues. As DNA, the CDR3 is TGTGCCAGCAGCAAAGGGACAGCCAGAGAGACCCAGTACTTC. This codes for CASSKGTARETQYF.

This clone was picked up a small number of times. J is TRBJ1-1 and V is TRBV29-1; possible D gene TRBD1, 5 bases. Per the germline V gene, CDR1 is SQVTM and CDR2 is ANQGSEA. The length of the CDR3 is 14 residues. Trimming removed 6 bases from V and 0 bases from J, with 14 bases in between. This CDR3 reads CSVYRGGVNTEAFF. DNA for the CDR3: TGCAGCGTCTATCGTGGGGGGGTGAACACTGAAGCTTTCTTT.

The chain carries TRBV12-3 or TRBV12-4 and TRBJ2-7; tentatively, D is TRBD1 (5 bases). CDR3 length: 11 amino acids. Trimming pared 5 bases from V and 4 bases from J, leaving 6 bases between. The CDR3 nucleotides read TGTGCCAGCAGTAAGGGGTACGAGCAGTACTTC. Encoded protein: CASSKGYEQYF.